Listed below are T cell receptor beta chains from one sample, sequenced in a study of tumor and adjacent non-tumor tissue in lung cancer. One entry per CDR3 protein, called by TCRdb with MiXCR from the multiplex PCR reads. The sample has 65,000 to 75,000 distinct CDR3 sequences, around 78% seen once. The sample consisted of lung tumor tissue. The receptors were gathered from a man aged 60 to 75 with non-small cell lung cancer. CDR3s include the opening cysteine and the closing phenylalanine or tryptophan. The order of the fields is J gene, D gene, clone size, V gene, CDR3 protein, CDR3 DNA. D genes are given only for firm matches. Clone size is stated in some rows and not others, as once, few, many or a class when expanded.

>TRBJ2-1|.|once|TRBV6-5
CVSNYRGDSYNEQFF
TGTGTCAGCAATTATAGAGGGGACTCCTACAATGAGCAGTTCTTC
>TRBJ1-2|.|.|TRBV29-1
CSVVMWGALGGYTF
TGCAGCGTTGTGATGTGGGGGGCGCTGGGTGGCTACACCTTC
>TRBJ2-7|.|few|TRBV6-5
CASSYSRREVSEQNF
TGTGCCAGCAGTTACTCGAGGAGGGAGGTATCCGAGCAGAACTTC
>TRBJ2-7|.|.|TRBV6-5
CASSYKRNYYEQYF
TGTGCCAGCAGTTACAAACGGAATTACTACGAGCAGTACTTC
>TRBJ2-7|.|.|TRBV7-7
CASAMGAQYF
TGTGCTAGCGCCATGGGGGCGCAGTACTTC
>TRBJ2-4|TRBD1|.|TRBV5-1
CASSSATGGNIQYF
TGCGCCAGCAGCTCTGCTACAGGGGGAAACATTCAGTACTTC
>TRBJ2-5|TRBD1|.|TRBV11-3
CASGPGQGQETQYF
TGTGCCAGCGGCCCTGGACAGGGCCAAGAGACTCAGTACTTC
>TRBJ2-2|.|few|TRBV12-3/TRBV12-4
CVSRIGKGGELFF
TGTGTCAGTCGTATTGGGAAGGGCGGGGAGCTGTTTTTT
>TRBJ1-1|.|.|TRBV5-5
CARSLQGHTEAFF
TGTGCCAGGAGCTTACAGGGTCACACTGAAGCTTTCTTT
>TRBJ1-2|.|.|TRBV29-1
CIVTQRAGEGYTF
TGCATCGTTACCCAGAGGGCGGGGGAAGGCTACACCTTC
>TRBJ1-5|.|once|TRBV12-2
CASRLARSGNQPQHF
TGTGCAAGTCGCTTAGCACGTTCTGGCAATCAGCCCCAGCATTTT
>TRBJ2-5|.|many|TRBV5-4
CASSLARAGQETQYF
TGTGCCAGCAGCTTGGCTCGCGCGGGCCAAGAGACCCAGTACTTC
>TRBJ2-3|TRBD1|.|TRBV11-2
CASSLRPHAGVWTGTRYF
TGTGCCAGCAGCTTACGTCCCCATGCGGGCGTATGGACAGGTACGCGGTATTTT
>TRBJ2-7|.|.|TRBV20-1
CSARDQGNGWEQHF
TGTAGTGCTAGAGATCAGGGGAATGGATGGGAGCAGCACTTC
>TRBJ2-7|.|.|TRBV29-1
CSVAQGLRYEQYF
TGCAGCGTCGCCCAAGGACTGAGATACGAGCAGTACTTC
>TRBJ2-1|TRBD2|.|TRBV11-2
CASSPYAGGLTNEQFF
TGTGCCAGCAGCCCCTACGCGGGAGGGCTAACAAATGAGCAGTTCTTC
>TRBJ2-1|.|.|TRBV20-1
CSASHRRRTYNEQIF
TGCAGTGCTTCCCACCGCCGGAGAACCTACAATGAGCAGATCTTC
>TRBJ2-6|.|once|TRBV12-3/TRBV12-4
CARTSWGTGANILTF
TGTGCCCGCACCTCCTGGGGGACTGGGGCCAACATCCTGACTTTC
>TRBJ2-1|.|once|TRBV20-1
CSSRGPKNEQFF
TGCAGTAGTAGGGGACCGAAGAATGAGCAGTTCTTC
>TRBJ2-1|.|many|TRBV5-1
CASSFQNNEQFF
TGCGCCAGCAGCTTCCAGAACAATGAGCAGTTCTTC
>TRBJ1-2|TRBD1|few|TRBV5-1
CASSSGQGLDYGYTF
TGCGCCAGCAGCTCAGGACAGGGGTTGGACTATGGCTACACCTTC
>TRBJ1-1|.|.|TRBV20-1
CSGAYIASTEAFF
TGCAGTGGGGCCTACATCGCGAGCACTGAAGCTTTCTTT
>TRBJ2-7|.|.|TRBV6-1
CASTEQHEQYF
TGTGCCAGCACTGAACAGCACGAACAGTACTTC